The 9 T cell receptor beta chains below all came from one sample that was sequenced in a study of T cell changes during pregnancy in multiple sclerosis. Clones were read by immunoSEQ multiplex PCR, and TCRdb kept only the in-frame ones, dropping some. The sample includes tens of thousands of clones, roughly 89% of them seen just once. Sequences were derived from peripheral blood, sampled in the third trimester of pregnancy. Every receptor here comes from a female donor in good health, enrolled as a control in a pregnancy study.

The chain carries TRBV7-9 and TRBJ2-7; D unclear. The ends were cut back, 5 bases at V and 4 bases at J, with 15 bases in the middle. The CDR3 loop spans 14 amino acids. Germline loops: CDR1 SEHNR, CDR2 FQNEAQ (reference sequence). The DNA of the CDR3 is TGTGCCAGCAGCACCGAAACTACTACTTACGAGCAGTACTTC. Translating gives CASSTETTTYEQYF.

The rearrangement joins TRBV18 to TRBJ1-1, with 9 bases fitting TRBD1. The CDR3 has 12 residues. Losses at the gene ends were 3 bases for V and 11 bases for J; bases not matched to a gene: 4. From germline, CDR1 is KGHSH and CDR2 LQKENI. CDR3 amino acids: CASSPSDRGAFF. The CDR3, as DNA: TGTGCCAGCTCACCTTCCGACAGGGGGGCTTTCTTT.

This sequence joins TRBV27 and TRBJ1-1, with 7 bases matching TRBD1. Germline V gene sequence: CDR1 MNHEY, CDR2 SMNVEV (reference sequence). V was clipped by 3 bases and J by 1 base; unmatched bases: 11. This CDR3 is built from 17 residues. CDR3 in DNA: TGTGCCAGCAGTTTCGGGAACCCCTGGACAGGGAACACTGAAGCTTTCTTT. Its translation: CASSFGNPWTGNTEAFF.

The V call is TRBV28, the J call TRBJ2-7; D is ambiguous. The germline V and J ends were trimmed by 7 bases and 2 bases, with 6 bases remaining between them. CDR3 length equals 11 residues. Germline V gene sequence: CDR1 MDHEN, CDR2 SYDVKM. The CDR3 DNA reads as TGTGCCAGCACCTCCCCCTACGAGCAGTACTTC. Translation: CASTSPYEQYF. Complete variable domain (other parts from reference TRBV28 and TRBJ2-7): DVKVTQSSRYLVKRTGEKVFLECVQDMDHENMFWYRQDPGLGLRLIYFSYDVKMKEKGDIPEGYSVSREKKERFSLILESASTNQTSMYLCASTSPYEQYFGPGTRLTVT.

The chain joins TRBV2 to TRBJ1-2; 12 bases fit TRBD1. The trim removed 6 bases at V and 6 bases at J, leaving 5 bases unmatched. Germline CDR1 reads SNHLY; CDR2 reads FYNNEI. The CDR3 covers 14 residues. CDR3 coding DNA: TGTGCCAGCAGCCTGGGACAGGGGGCCAATGGCTACACCTTC. It translates to CASSLGQGANGYTF. Based on the CDR3 plus reference TRBV2 and TRBJ1-2, the full variable domain is EPEVTQTPSHQVTQMGQEVILRCVPISNHLYFYWYRQILGQKVEFLVSFYNNEISEKSEIFDDQFSVERPDGSNFTLKIRSTKLEDSAMYFCASSLGQGANGYTFGSGTRLTVV.

V usage is TRBV27 and J usage is TRBJ2-5; the D is unclear. Germline assignment: CDR1 MNHEY and CDR2 SMNVEV (reference sequence). Trimming removed 7 bases from V and 0 bases from J, with 12 bases in between. This CDR3 is built from 14 residues. The CDR3 sequence is CASKHTENQETQYF. For the CDR3, the DNA is TGTGCCAGCAAACATACAGAGAACCAAGAGACCCAGTACTTC.

The chain uses TRBV6-5 and TRBJ1-1; a weak D match, TRBD1 (5 bases). The V and J ends lost 5 bases and 3 bases respectively, with 10 bases between them. The germline V gene has CDR1 MNHEY and CDR2 SVGAGI. The CDR3 sequence is 13 residues long. The CDR3 DNA reads TGTGCCAGCAGTCTGGACAAAGACACTGAAGCTTTCTTT. It specifies CASSLDKDTEAFF.

The rearrangement joins TRBV5-1 to TRBJ1-5; tentative D call: TRBD1 (6 bases). The CDR3 runs to 13 residues. V was clipped by 4 bases and J by 4 bases, with 9 bases between them. Germline V CDR1 and CDR2: SGHRS, YFSETQ. CDR3: CASSRGGNQPQHF. CDR3 bases: TGCGCCAGCAGCAGGGGGGGGAATCAGCCCCAGCATTTT.

The V and J genes are TRBV19 and TRBJ2-3; 7 bases align to TRBD1. The CDR3 is 16 amino acids. V was clipped by 5 bases and J by 7 bases; unmatched bases: 15. Germline CDR1 reads LNHDA; CDR2 reads SQIVND (reference sequence). CDR3 in amino acids: CASSSRRTGLGNTQYF. The CDR3 DNA sequence: TGTGCCAGTAGTTCCCGGAGGACAGGCCTAGGGAATACGCAGTATTTT.